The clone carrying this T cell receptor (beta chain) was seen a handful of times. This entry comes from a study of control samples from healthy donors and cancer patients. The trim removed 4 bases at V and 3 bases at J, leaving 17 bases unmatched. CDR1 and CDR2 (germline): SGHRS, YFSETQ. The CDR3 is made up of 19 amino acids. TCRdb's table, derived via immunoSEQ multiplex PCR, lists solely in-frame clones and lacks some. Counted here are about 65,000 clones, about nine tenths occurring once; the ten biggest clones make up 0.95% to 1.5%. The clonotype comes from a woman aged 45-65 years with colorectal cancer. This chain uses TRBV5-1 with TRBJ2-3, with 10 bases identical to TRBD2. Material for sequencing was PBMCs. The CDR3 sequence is CASSPRWVAGGRTTDTQYF. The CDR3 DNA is TGCGCCAGCAGCCCTCGCTGGGTAGCGGGAGGCCGAACGACAGATACGCAGTATTTT. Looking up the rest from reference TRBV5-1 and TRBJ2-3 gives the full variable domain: KAGVTQTPRYLIKTRGQQVTLSCSPISGHRSVSWYQQTPGQGLQFLFEYFSETQRNKGNFPGRFSGRQFSNSRSEMNVSTLELGDSALYLCASSPRWVAGGRTTDTQYFGPGTRLTVL.